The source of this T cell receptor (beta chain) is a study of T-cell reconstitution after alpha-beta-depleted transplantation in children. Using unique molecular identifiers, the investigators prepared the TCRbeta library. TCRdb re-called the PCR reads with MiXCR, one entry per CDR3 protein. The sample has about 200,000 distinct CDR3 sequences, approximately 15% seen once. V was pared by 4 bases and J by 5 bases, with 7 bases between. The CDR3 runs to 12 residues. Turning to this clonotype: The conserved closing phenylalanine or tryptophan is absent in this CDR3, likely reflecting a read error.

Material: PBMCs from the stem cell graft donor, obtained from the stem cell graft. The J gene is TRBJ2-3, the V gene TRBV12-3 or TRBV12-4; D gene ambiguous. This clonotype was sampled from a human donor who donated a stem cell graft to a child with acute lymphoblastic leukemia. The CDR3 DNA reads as TGTGCCAGCAGTTCATACAGAGATACGCAGTATTCT. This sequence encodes CASSSYRDTQYS.